This T cell receptor (beta chain) was documented in a study of T-cell memory formation after mild COVID-19. A 5'RACE reaction primed in the constant segment made cDNA libraries of TCR alpha and TCR beta, and these carried sample barcodes and UMIs. One entry per CDR3 protein results from TCRdb running MiXCR on the 5' RACE reads. The table shows 250,000 to 350,000 distinct CDR3 sequences, with 16% occurring only once. The germline CDR1 and CDR2 sequences are SGHTA and FQGNSA. This CDR3 contains 13 residues. V dropped 2 bases and J dropped 6 bases, with 8 bases sitting between them. The sample holds many counts of this clonotype.

The rearrangement uses TRBV7-2 and TRBJ1-5; unclear D gene. The sample taken for sequencing was PBMCs or a T cell subset sorted from them (not recorded which). The TCR sequence derives from a man aged 18-30 years who had mild COVID-19 (a few samples of this study predate the infection). Cell type and time point are not known. CDR3 nucleotides: TGTGCCAGCAGCTTAACTTTGGGTCAGCCCCAGCATTTT. Translation: CASSLTLGQPQHF.